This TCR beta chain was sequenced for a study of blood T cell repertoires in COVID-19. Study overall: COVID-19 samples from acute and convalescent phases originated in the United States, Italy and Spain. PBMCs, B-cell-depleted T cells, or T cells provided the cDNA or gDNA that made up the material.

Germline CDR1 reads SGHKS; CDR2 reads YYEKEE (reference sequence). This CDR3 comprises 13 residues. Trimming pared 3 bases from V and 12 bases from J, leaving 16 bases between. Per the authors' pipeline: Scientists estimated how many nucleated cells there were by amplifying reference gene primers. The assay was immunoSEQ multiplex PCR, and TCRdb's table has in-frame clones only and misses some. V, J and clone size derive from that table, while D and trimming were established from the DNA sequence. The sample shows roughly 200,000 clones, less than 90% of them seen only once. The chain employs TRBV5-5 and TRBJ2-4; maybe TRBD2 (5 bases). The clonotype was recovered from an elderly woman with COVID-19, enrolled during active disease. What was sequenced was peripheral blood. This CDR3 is CASSSTWGDAQYF. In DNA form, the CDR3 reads TGTGCCAGCAGCTCAACTTGGGGAGACGCTCAGTACTTC.